This T cell receptor (beta chain) was sequenced during a study of blood T cell repertoires in COVID-19. Original processing notes: For nucleated cells, counts were estimated from reference gene primer amplification. Here immunoSEQ multiplex PCR was the method, and the copy in TCRdb shows in-frame clones only, minus some. V and J calls and clone size are those listed in that table; D and trimming were worked out from the DNA. In the table there are 150,000 to 250,000 clones, roughly 94% of which are singletons. The V gene's germline CDR1 is SNHLY and CDR2 FYNNEI. The CDR3 totals 14 residues. Trimming took 6 bases from V and 5 from J; bases not matched to a gene: 5.

The sequenced sample consisted of peripheral blood. The TCR originated in a man aged 25 to 40 with COVID-19, enrolled during active disease. The rearrangement links TRBV2 to TRBJ2-5; TRBD1 aligns across 11 bases. CDR3 DNA sequence: TGTGCCAGCAGCCGGGACAGGGGGTTGGAGACCCAGTACTTC. Amino acids: CASSRDRGLETQYF.